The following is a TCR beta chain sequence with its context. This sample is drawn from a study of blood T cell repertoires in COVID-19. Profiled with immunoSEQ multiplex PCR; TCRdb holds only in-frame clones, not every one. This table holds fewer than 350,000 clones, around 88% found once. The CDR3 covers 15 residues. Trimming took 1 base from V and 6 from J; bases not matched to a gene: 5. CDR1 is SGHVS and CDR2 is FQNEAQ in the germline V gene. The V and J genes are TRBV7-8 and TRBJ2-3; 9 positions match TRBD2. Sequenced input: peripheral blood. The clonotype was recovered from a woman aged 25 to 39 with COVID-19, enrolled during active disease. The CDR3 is CASSLGLAVSDTQYF. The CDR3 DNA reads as TGTGCCAGCAGCTTAGGACTAGCGGTTTCCGATACGCAGTATTTT.